A selection of T cell receptor beta chains follows, all from one sample in a study of blood T cell repertoires in COVID-19. Produced via immunoSEQ multiplex PCR; TCRdb's table is partial and in-frame only. This table has a few hundred thousand clones, around 87% appearing once. Sequenced input: PBMCs or T cells enriched from blood (not recorded which). All receptors derive from a man aged 35 to 55 in a cohort exposed to, infected with or recovered from COVID-19 (not recorded which). The CDR3 runs from the conserved cysteine through the conserved F or W. Fields, in order: clone size, D gene, V gene, J gene, CDR3 length, CDR3 protein, CDR3 DNA. The D gene is left open where the match is weak. Part of the rows lack a size; the others show once, few, many or a class for expanded clones.

>.|.|TRBV18|TRBJ2-3|15
CASSPRRDRTDTQYF
TGTGCCAGCTCACCGCGGCGGGATCGCACAGATACGCAGTATTTT
>.|TRBD2|TRBV5-1|TRBJ2-1|15
CASSYPGLAGDEQFF
TGCGCCAGCAGCTACCCGGGACTAGCGGGAGATGAGCAGTTCTTC
>.|.|TRBV19|TRBJ1-6|14
CASMSSSYNSPLHF
TGTGCCAGTATGTCGAGCTCCTATAATTCACCCCTCCACTTT
>once|TRBD2|TRBV7-9|TRBJ2-1|15
CASSLGAGGRNEQFF
TGTGCCAGCAGCTTAGGAGCGGGAGGGCGGAATGAGCAGTTCTTC
>few|.|TRBV7-2|TRBJ2-3|15
CASSLIRQPTDTQYF
TGTGCCAGCAGCTTAATTCGACAGCCTACAGATACGCAGTATTTT
>.|.|TRBV19|TRBJ1-6|13
CASSTRGNSPLHF
TGTGCCAGTAGTACCAGGGGTAATTCACCCCTCCACTTT
>.|TRBD2|TRBV30|TRBJ2-7|13
CAWSPGLADEQYF
TGTGCCTGGAGTCCGGGACTAGCCGACGAGCAGTACTTC
>.|.|TRBV5-8|TRBJ2-1|14
CASFYPFPYNEQFF
TGTGCCAGCTTCTACCCCTTCCCGTACAATGAGCAGTTCTTC
>.|.|TRBV20-1|TRBJ2-3|11
CSARASYTQYF
TGCAGTGCTAGAGCCTCCTATACGCAGTATTTT
>.|.|TRBV19|TRBJ2-1|15
CASSLQGSSYNEQFF
TGTGCCAGTAGTCTACAGGGATCCTCCTACAATGAGCAGTTCTTC
>.|TRBD1|TRBV6-5|TRBJ1-2|14
CASTPGQQNYGYTF
TGTGCCAGCACCCCGGGACAGCAAAACTATGGCTACACCTTC
>.|.|TRBV5-1|TRBJ1-1|16
CASRPGQKLMNTEAFF
TGCGCCAGCAGACCAGGGCAGAAACTTATGAACACTGAAGCTTTCTTT
>.|.|TRBV21-1|TRBJ2-7|16
CASSRWTSGFTYEQYF
TGTGCCAGCAGCAGATGGACTAGCGGCTTTACCTACGAGCAGTACTTC
>few|.|TRBV6-4|TRBJ2-6|15
CASSDSHSGANVLTF
TGTGCCAGCAGTGACTCACACTCTGGGGCCAACGTCCTGACTTTC
>.|.|TRBV18|TRBJ1-5|12
CASSPRAQPQHF
TGTGCCAGCTCACCACGGGCACAGCCCCAGCATTTT
>.|TRBD2|TRBV19|TRBJ2-1|12
CASSPRSGRKFF
TGTGCCAGTAGTCCACGTAGCGGGAGGAAATTCTTC
>few|TRBD1|TRBV15|TRBJ1-4|15
CATSRVRQGNEKLFF
TGTGCCACCAGCAGAGTCAGACAGGGAAATGAAAAACTGTTTTTT
>.|TRBD2|TRBV27|TRBJ2-7|15
CASSQSGTTLYEQYF
TGTGCCAGCAGTCAGAGCGGGACCACGCTTTACGAGCAGTACTTC
>.|TRBD1|TRBV29-1|TRBJ2-7|12
CSVPKGATEQYF
TGCAGCGTTCCGAAGGGGGCAACCGAGCAGTACTTC
>.|.|TRBV29-1|TRBJ2-6|15
CSVDREPTGANVLTF
TGCAGCGTTGACCGGGAGCCTACTGGGGCCAACGTCCTGACTTTC
>.|TRBD2|TRBV9|TRBJ2-3|21
CASSSRGVRTSGNGGADTQYF
TGTGCCAGCAGCTCTAGGGGGGTGAGGACTAGCGGGAATGGTGGCGCAGATACGCAGTATTTT
>.|.|TRBV6-4|TRBJ2-1|15
CASSDLSGAIPEQFF
TGTGCCAGCAGTGACCTATCGGGAGCGATTCCCGAGCAGTTCTTC
>.|TRBD2|TRBV27|TRBJ2-5|15
CASSTLVGRRETQYF
TGTGCCAGCAGTACCCTTGTCGGGAGGAGAGAGACCCAGTACTTC
>.|.|TRBV6-1|TRBJ1-2|15
CASSDLYSSNYGYTF
TGTGCCAGCAGTGATTTATACTCTTCTAACTATGGCTACACCTTC
>.|.|TRBV19|TRBJ1-6|15
CASSMTGQGNSPLHF
TGTGCCAGTAGTATGACCGGGCAGGGAAATTCACCCCTCCACTTT
>.|TRBD1|TRBV24-1|TRBJ1-2|15
CATSDHRDRGGSYTF
TGTGCCACCAGTGACCACCGGGACAGGGGAGGAAGCTACACCTTC
>.|TRBD1|TRBV28|TRBJ1-5|12
CASSLRGQPQHF
TGTGCCAGCAGTCTCAGGGGGCAGCCCCAGCATTTT
>.|TRBD1|TRBV14|TRBJ1-1|13
CASSQWTGTEAFF
TGTGCCAGCAGCCAATGGACAGGAACTGAAGCTTTCTTT
>.|TRBD1|TRBV3-1/TRBV3-2|TRBJ1-1|15
CASSPPGGMNTEAFF
TGTGCCAGCAGCCCTCCAGGGGGAATGAACACTGAAGCTTTCTTT
>.|TRBD1|TRBV9|TRBJ1-2|14
CASSADTGGRGYTF
TGTGCCAGCAGCGCCGATACAGGGGGCCGAGGCTACACCTTC
>.|.|TRBV6-6|TRBJ1-2|14
CASSPTGGRDGYTF
TGTGCCAGCAGTCCCACGGGAGGGAGGGATGGCTACACCTTC
>few|TRBD1|TRBV12-5|TRBJ2-5|15
CASGLAGTAKETQYF
TGTGCTAGTGGTTTGGCCGGGACAGCGAAAGAGACCCAGTACTTC
>.|.|TRBV5-1|TRBJ1-6|14
CASSLGGNHSPLHF
TGCGCCAGCAGCTTGGGAGGGAACCATTCACCCCTCCACTTT
>.|.|TRBV5-5|TRBJ1-2|14
CASSPTGQGYGYTF
TGTGCCAGCAGCCCGACAGGCCAGGGCTATGGCTACACCTTC
>.|TRBD1|TRBV5-1|TRBJ1-4|15
CASSLASRQGEKLFF
TGCGCCAGCAGCTTGGCCAGTAGACAGGGAGAAAAACTGTTTTTT
>.|.|TRBV6-5|TRBJ2-6|15
CASSFKLSGANVLTF
TGTGCCAGCAGTTTTAAACTCTCTGGGGCCAACGTCCTGACTTTC
>once|.|TRBV30|TRBJ1-2|14
CAWEPGYTNYGYTF
TGTGCCTGGGAGCCGGGGTACACTAACTATGGCTACACCTTC
>.|.|TRBV6-1|TRBJ2-7|14
CASSEPKPYDEQYF
TGTGCCAGCAGTGAACCGAAACCCTACGACGAGCAGTACTTC
>.|.|TRBV27|TRBJ2-7|13
CASSFQGNYEQYF
TGTGCCAGCAGTTTTCAGGGAAACTACGAGCAGTACTTC
>.|.|TRBV24-1|TRBJ2-1|15
CATSQAATDYNEQFF
TGTGCCACCAGTCAGGCAGCTACTGACTACAATGAGCAGTTCTTC
>.|.|TRBV10-1|TRBJ2-7|15
CASSEVGSSAYEQYF
TGCGCCAGCAGTGAGGTGGGCAGCTCGGCCTACGAGCAGTACTTC
>once|.|TRBV10-3|TRBJ2-3|14
CAISAGTGADTQYF
TGTGCCATCAGTGCCGGGACTGGCGCAGATACGCAGTATTTT
>few|.|TRBV7-9|TRBJ1-6|14
CASAGSLVNSPLHF
TGTGCCAGCGCGGGGAGTTTGGTTAATTCACCCCTCCACTTT
>once|TRBD1|TRBV7-9|TRBJ2-1|15
CASSTGTGGLVEQFF
TGTGCCAGCAGCACCGGGACAGGGGGCCTCGTTGAGCAGTTCTTC
>.|TRBD2|TRBV10-1|TRBJ2-2|14
CASQTSGRTGELFF
TGCGCCAGCCAGACTAGCGGGAGAACCGGGGAGCTGTTTTTT
>.|.|TRBV10-3|TRBJ2-3|11
CATALADTQYF
TGTGCCACCGCCCTTGCGGATACGCAGTATTTT
>.|TRBD1|TRBV5-4|TRBJ2-7|13
CASSKDRSHEQYF
TGTGCCAGCAGCAAGGACAGGTCCCACGAGCAGTACTTC
>.|TRBD2|TRBV6-5|TRBJ2-1|13
CASSSLSGNEQFF
TGTGCCAGCAGTTCCCTTAGCGGGAATGAGCAGTTCTTC
>.|.|TRBV28|TRBJ1-1|14
CASSLGAGNWEAFF
TGTGCCAGCAGTTTAGGCGCGGGGAACTGGGAAGCTTTCTTT
>.|TRBD2|TRBV7-2|TRBJ2-7|14
CASSLSGNSYEQYF
TGTGCCAGCAGCTTAAGCGGGAACTCCTACGAGCAGTACTTC
>.|TRBD2|TRBV5-1|TRBJ2-4|17
CASSLEVSGRAKNIQYF
TGCGCCAGCAGCTTGGAAGTTAGCGGGAGAGCCAAAAACATTCAGTACTTC